This T cell receptor beta chain was captured in a study of T cells in Graves' hyperthyroidism and ophthalmopathy. Using RNA transcripts as the source, TCR beta CDR3 regions were amplified. In the first-round RT-PCR of the TCR CDR3, the HTBI primer set was used. TCRdb processed the multiplex PCR reads anew with MiXCR; each CDR3 protein has one entry. The sample gives 350,000 or so distinct CDR3 sequences, 20% to 25% of which show up once; 50% is in the top ten. V trimming: 3 bases; J trimming: 8 bases; junction bases outside the gene matches: 7. Per germline, CDR1 SEHNR and CDR2 FQNEAQ (reference sequence). There are 15 residues in the CDR3. PBMCs came from 7.5 to 10 ml fresh peripheral blood.

The source is a woman aged 45-59 years with Graves' hyperthyroidism. The sample comprised blood. The rearrangement uses TRBV7-9 and TRBJ2-1; 10 bases align to TRBD1. The chain's CDR3 is CASSFPGQGIDEQFF. The CDR3 DNA follows: TGTGCCAGCAGCTTTCCGGGACAGGGGATAGATGAGCAGTTCTTC. The variable domain in full, with the rest retrieved from reference TRBV7-9 and TRBJ2-1, is DTGVSQNPRHKITKRGQNVTFRCDPISEHNRLYWYRQTLGQGPEFLTYFQNEAQLEKSRLLSDRFSAERPKGSFSTLEIQRTEQGDSAMYLCASSFPGQGIDEQFFGPGTRLTVL.